This record covers a single TCR beta chain. The sample originates from a study of shared clonotypes between healthy human individuals. Generated by immunoSEQ multiplex PCR, the TCRdb table keeps only in-frame clones and is missing some. The profile shows under 1 million clones, about 97% of them singletons. Naive CD8 cells were CD45RO-negative, positively selected for CCR7, excluding terminally differentiated effector memory CD45RA+ cells. Trimming cost V 0 bases and J 2 bases, with 11 bases left between them. CDR1 is MNHEY, CDR2 SVGAGI, per germline. CDR3 size: 15 residues. This TCR was recovered from a man aged 25-45 years in good health. Sample: naive CD8+ T cells sorted from blood. This chain connects TRBV6-5 to TRBJ2-7, with D perhaps being TRBD1 or TRBD2 (5 bases each). The CDR3 loop is CASSYSRDGTYEQYF. CDR3 coding DNA: TGTGCCAGCAGTTACTCGAGGGACGGGACCTACGAGCAGTACTTC.